This TCR beta chain was profiled in a study of T cells in Graves' hyperthyroidism and ophthalmopathy. Study-wide background: Before treatment of any kind, peripheral blood was taken at initial diagnosis. Study-wide results and limits: A model of 13 V-J features distinguished ophthalmopathy from stable hyperthyroidism.

Authors of the study amplified TCR beta CDR3 regions from RNA transcripts. HTBI primers drove first-round RT-PCR of the TCR CDR3. TCRdb re-analysed the multiplex PCR reads in MiXCR, keeping a single row per CDR3 protein. The data contain under 650,000 distinct CDR3 sequences, about 16% of them seen just once; the ten biggest clones take up 3% to 4%. Many counts were recorded for this clonotype. Antigen: not known. Germline trimming cut 6 bases from V and 3 bases from J; bases unmatched to any gene: 6. Per the germline V gene, CDR1 is KGHDR and CDR2 is SFDVKD. The CDR3 length is 14 residues. Sequenced: blood. The V gene is TRBV24-1, the J gene TRBJ2-7; TRBD1 agrees at 8 bases. This TCR was recovered from a woman aged 25 to 45 with Graves' hyperthyroidism. The DNA of the CDR3 is TGTGCCACCAGTCACACAGGGGGGAGCTACGAGCAGTACTTC. Encoded protein: CATSHTGGSYEQYF.